A selection of T cell receptor beta chains follows, all from one sample in a study of CD8 T cells in ankylosing spondylitis. Using its own MiXCR run on the 5' RACE reads, TCRdb lists one record per CDR3 protein. Of nearly 250,000 distinct CDR3 sequences listed, roughly 32% are singletons. Sequenced input: blood, either unsorted or a sorted T cell fraction (not recorded which). All receptors derive from a male donor with ankylosing spondylitis or in good health (not recorded which). The CDR3 runs from the conserved cysteine through the conserved F or W. Fields, in order: clone size, V gene, D gene, J gene, CDR3 protein, CDR3 DNA. D genes are given only for firm matches. Some rows have no size entry. The others give once, few or many, or a class for an expanded clone.

.	TRBV5-5	.	TRBJ1-1	CASSLVPGVNTEAFF	TGTGCCAGCAGCTTGGTTCCAGGGGTGAACACTGAAGCTTTCTTT
.	TRBV2	TRBD1	TRBJ1-6	CASSGQGGPMNSPLHF	TGTGCCAGCAGCGGACAGGGTGGCCCTATGAATTCACCCCTCCACTTT
.	TRBV20-1	.	TRBJ2-7	CSASAGGAASYEQYF	TGCAGTGCTAGCGCCGGCGGGGCGGCCTCCTACGAGCAGTACTTC
few	TRBV7-2	TRBD2	TRBJ2-1	CASSFPGLAGRRDEQFF	TGTGCCAGCAGCTTCCCGGGACTAGCGGGGCGCAGGGATGAGCAGTTCTTC
.	TRBV12-3/TRBV12-4	TRBD2	TRBJ2-5	CASTGTSGGTETQYF	TGTGCCAGCACCGGGACTAGCGGGGGGACAGAGACCCAGTACTTC
.	TRBV12-3/TRBV12-4	.	TRBJ2-7	CASSWSSYEQYF	TGTGCCAGCAGTTGGAGCTCCTACGAGCAGTACTTC
.	TRBV5-1	.	TRBJ2-1	CASSLVGVENEQFF	TGCGCCAGCAGCTTGGTAGGGGTGGAGAATGAGCAGTTCTTC
few	TRBV20-1	TRBD2	TRBJ2-1	CSASTSAYNEQFF	TGCAGTGCTAGCACTAGCGCCTACAATGAGCAGTTCTTC
.	TRBV14	.	TRBJ2-7	CASSQVTGSGYEQYF	TGTGCCAGCAGCCAAGTGACAGGATCGGGTTACGAGCAGTACTTC
.	TRBV5-5	.	TRBJ2-5	CASSLLASQETQYF	TGTGCCAGCAGCTTGCTGGCCAGCCAAGAGACCCAGTACTTC
.	TRBV21-1	.	TRBJ2-7	CASSRAAGRQLSYEQYF	TGTGCCAGCAGCAGGGCGGCAGGGCGACAGCTCTCCTACGAGCAGTACTTC
.	TRBV7-9	.	TRBJ2-3	CASSLAPDGSTDTQYF	TGTGCCAGCAGCTTAGCCCCGGACGGAAGCACAGATACGCAGTATTTT
few	TRBV20-1	TRBD1	TRBJ2-7	CSAPSYRQGPYEQYF	TGCAGTGCTCCCTCGTACCGACAGGGTCCCTACGAGCAGTACTTC
.	TRBV5-1	.	TRBJ2-3	CASSRRESDTQYF	TGCGCCAGCAGCCGACGGGAGTCAGATACGCAGTATTTT
many	TRBV20-1	.	TRBJ2-3	CSLRRDSTDTQYF	TGCTCCCTACGGCGGGACAGCACAGATACGCAGTATTTT
few	TRBV20-1	TRBD2	TRBJ2-7	CSARRRRLGLAGYEQYF	TGCAGTGCTAGAAGGAGGAGGCTCGGACTAGCGGGCTACGAGCAGTACTTC
few	TRBV12-3/TRBV12-4	.	TRBJ2-7	CASSFQESYEQYF	TGTGCCAGCAGTTTTCAGGAGTCCTACGAGCAGTACTTC
.	TRBV4-1	.	TRBJ1-1	CASSQGVIGDSPSTEAFF	TGCGCCAGCAGCCAAGGGGTCATTGGGGACTCTCCTAGCACTGAAGCTTTCTTT
.	TRBV7-8	.	TRBJ2-1	CASSPYTRQVGYEQFF	TGTGCCAGCAGCCCTTATACTCGACAGGTGGGCTATGAGCAGTTCTTC
few	TRBV11-2	.	TRBJ1-3	CASSHSRDTIYF	TGTGCCAGCAGTCATTCCCGGGACACCATATATTTT
few	TRBV12-3/TRBV12-4	.	TRBJ2-1	CASSLKGSSNEQFF	TGTGCCAGCAGTTTAAAGGGGTCTTCCAATGAGCAGTTCTTC
few	TRBV12-3/TRBV12-4	TRBD1	TRBJ2-2	CASRDRTENTGELFF	TGTGCCAGCAGGGACAGGACGGAGAACACCGGGGAGCTGTTTTTT
.	TRBV5-1	.	TRBJ2-7	CASSRAATYEQYF	TGCGCCAGCAGCCGGGCCGCCACCTACGAGCAGTACTTC
few	TRBV15	.	TRBJ1-1	CATSRVHVLNTEAFF	TGTGCCACCAGCAGAGTCCACGTCTTGAACACTGAAGCTTTCTTT
.	TRBV10-3	.	TRBJ1-1	CATKEGTEAFF	TGTGCCACCAAAGAGGGCACTGAAGCTTTCTTT
.	TRBV29-1	.	TRBJ2-7	CSVEDGGPYEQYF	TGCAGCGTTGAGGACGGGGGTCCCTACGAGCAGTACTTC
few	TRBV7-9	.	TRBJ2-5	CASSLIGANQETQYF	TGTGCCAGCAGCTTAATTGGAGCCAACCAAGAGACCCAGTACTTC
.	TRBV15	.	TRBJ1-1	CATSSGPSGTEAFF	TGTGCCACCAGCTCGGGTCCCAGTGGGACTGAAGCTTTCTTT
few	TRBV20-1	.	TRBJ2-1	CSARDWGVSSYNEQFF	TGCAGTGCTAGAGATTGGGGCGTCAGCTCCTACAATGAGCAGTTCTTC